This TCR beta chain came from a study of T cell responses to AZD1222 COVID-19 vaccine (TCRdb year 2021). As for the study more broadly: A total of approximately 240 trial participants underwent TCR sequencing, of whom roughly 210 had received two doses of AZD1222 and 26 had received two doses of the MenACWY control vaccine. Trial participants were enrolled by age into 18-55, 56-69 and 70-plus year subgroups, with around 150, 28 and 57 TCR-sequenced participants respectively. The paper as a whole reports these results and caveats: Vaccine-associated CD4 TCRs spanned the whole spike protein, with dominant responses in regions 160-218 and 743-854. Participants were mostly white British, with more females than males. The authors suggested clonal diversity may have been underestimated. No day 14 peak-response samples were available, so repertoires were characterized only after the peak T cell response. Reportedly, close to half of the unique spike-specific TCRs recognized epitopes lying outside the regions that are mutated in the B.1.351 and B.1.1.7 variants. After two AZD1222 doses, both the breadth and the depth of spike-specific TCRs were significantly higher than at day 0 and than in MenACWY recipients. The 56-69-year group was small, and its depth increase did not reach significance, likely because of low power. Conclusions about previously exposed vaccinees are limited, since just 5 or 6 AZD1222 recipients were seropositive for SARS-CoV-2 at baseline.

The sample's time point label, decoded: baseline before first vaccination. The sample's treatment or condition label, decoded: meningococcal conjugate vaccine given as trial control. Vaccinee samples were obtained from the UK trials COV001 and COV002, which included a single-blind randomized controlled phase 2/3 trial of AZD1222 (ChAdOx1 nCoV-19) in healthy adults. Trial participant PBMC samples were collected at day 0 and day 28 after the second dose for TCRbeta chain sequencing. Comments on this clone: Its antigen is not yet known. No per-base quality is available; no much larger clone lies one base away.

From a lookup of the germline V gene, CDR1 and CDR2 are MNHNS and SASEGT. V loses 0 bases, J loses 2 bases, and the germline ends lie 14 bases apart. The CDR3 runs 17 amino acids, cysteine and phenylalanine included. CDR3 DNA only is kept here, 51 bases in frame from base 1. The CDR3 regions of human TCRbeta chains were analyzed by immunosequencing. The study's processing was this. TCRs in the repertoires were compared against a reference library of SARS-CoV-2-specific TCRs that had been generated with the MIRA antigen-specificity platform. Breadth meant the fraction of unique TCRs that were SARS-CoV-2-associated, whereas depth meant the fraction of total T cells that were SARS-CoV-2-associated. Using the MIRA data, each spike-specific TCR was mapped to the spike region that the TCR reacts to and placed in a CD4 or CD8 class. Log10-transformed breadth and depth values were compared by one-way ANOVA with Sidak's multiple comparisons tests. Held by TCRdb, this immuneACCESS table contains in-frame sequences only and omits some clones. Under half of the omission traces to an unresolved V gene where checked; the cause of the rest is unknown. Clonal size and the V and J genes are those of that table, whereas D and trimming came from the DNA. Counted in this sample were 100,000 to 150,000 clones; around 91% of them appeared once. The top ten clonotypes cover about 4.4% of the sample.

The starting material was peripheral blood, obtained on day 0 of MenACWY control vaccination. This receptor was obtained from an adult in good health. The V and J genes are TRBV6-1 and TRBJ1-3; no D gene can be assigned with confidence. CDR3 reads: CASSEASRVYPGNTIYF. The sequence in DNA is TGTGCCAGCAGTGAAGCGTCAAGGGTGTACCCTGGAAACACCATATATTTT.